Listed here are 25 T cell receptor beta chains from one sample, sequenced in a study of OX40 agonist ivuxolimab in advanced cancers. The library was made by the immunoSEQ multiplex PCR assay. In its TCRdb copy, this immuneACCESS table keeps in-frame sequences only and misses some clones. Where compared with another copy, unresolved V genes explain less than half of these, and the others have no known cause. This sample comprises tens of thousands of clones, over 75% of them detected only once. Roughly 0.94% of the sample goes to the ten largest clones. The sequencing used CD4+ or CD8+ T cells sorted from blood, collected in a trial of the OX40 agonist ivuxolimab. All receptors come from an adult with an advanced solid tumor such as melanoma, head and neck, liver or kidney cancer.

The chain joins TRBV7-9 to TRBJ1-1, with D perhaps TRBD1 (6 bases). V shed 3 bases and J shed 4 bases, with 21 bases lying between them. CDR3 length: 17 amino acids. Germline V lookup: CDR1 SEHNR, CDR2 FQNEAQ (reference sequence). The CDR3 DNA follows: TGTGCCAGCAGCTTGGGGATGGGGGGCCTTATGGGCACTGAAGCTTTCTTT. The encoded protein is CASSLGMGGLMGTEAFF.

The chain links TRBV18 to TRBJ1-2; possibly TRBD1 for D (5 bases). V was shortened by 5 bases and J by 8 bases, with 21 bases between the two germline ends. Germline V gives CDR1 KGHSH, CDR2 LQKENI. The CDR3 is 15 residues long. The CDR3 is CASSIIRDSPQGYTF. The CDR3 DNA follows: TGTGCCAGCTCAATCATCAGGGATTCTCCTCAAGGCTACACCTTC.

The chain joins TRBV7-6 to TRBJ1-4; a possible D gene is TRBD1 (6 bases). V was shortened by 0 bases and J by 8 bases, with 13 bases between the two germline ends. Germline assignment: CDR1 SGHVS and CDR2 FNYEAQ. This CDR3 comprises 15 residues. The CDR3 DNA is TGTGCCAGCAGCTTAGCCTCGGGACACCTCGAAAAACTGTTTTTT. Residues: CASSLASGHLEKLFF. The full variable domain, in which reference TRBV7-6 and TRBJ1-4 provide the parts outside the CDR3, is GAGVSQSPRYKVTKRGQDVALRCDPISGHVSLYWYRQALGQGPEFLTYFNYEAQQDKSGLPNDRFSAERPEGSISTLTIQRTEQRDSAMYRCASSLASGHLEKLFFGSGTQLSVL.

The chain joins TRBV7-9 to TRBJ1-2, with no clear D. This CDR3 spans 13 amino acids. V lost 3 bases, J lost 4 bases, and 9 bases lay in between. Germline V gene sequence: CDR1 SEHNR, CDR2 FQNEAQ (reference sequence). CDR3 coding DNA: TGTGCCAGCAGCTTTGGGGATAGCTATGGCTACACCTTC. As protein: CASSFGDSYGYTF.

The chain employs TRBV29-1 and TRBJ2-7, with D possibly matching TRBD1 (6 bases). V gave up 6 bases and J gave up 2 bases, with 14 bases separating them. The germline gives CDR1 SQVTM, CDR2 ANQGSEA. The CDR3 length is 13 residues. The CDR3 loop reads CSVLQGIAYEQYF. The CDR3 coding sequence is TGCAGCGTGCTACAGGGAATAGCCTACGAGCAGTACTTC.

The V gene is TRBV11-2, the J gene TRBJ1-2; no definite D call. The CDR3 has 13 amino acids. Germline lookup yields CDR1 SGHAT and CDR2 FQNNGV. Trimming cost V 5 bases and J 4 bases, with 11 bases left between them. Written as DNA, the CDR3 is TGTGCCAGCAGCACCTCCGGTGTCTATGGCTACACCTTC. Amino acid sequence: CASSTSGVYGYTF.

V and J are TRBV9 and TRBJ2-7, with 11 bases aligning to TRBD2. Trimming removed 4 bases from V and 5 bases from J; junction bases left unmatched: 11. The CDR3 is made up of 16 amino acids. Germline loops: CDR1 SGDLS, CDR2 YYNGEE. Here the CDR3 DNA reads TGTGCCAGCAGCCCCGGGGCGGTAGCGGGGGGGAACGAGCAGTACTTC. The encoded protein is CASSPGAVAGGNEQYF.

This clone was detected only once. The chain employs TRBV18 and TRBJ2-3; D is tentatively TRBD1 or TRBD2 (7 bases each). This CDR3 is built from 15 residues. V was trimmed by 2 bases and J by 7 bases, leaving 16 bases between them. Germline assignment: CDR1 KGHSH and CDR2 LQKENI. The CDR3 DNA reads TGTGCCAGCTCACCAAGCCAGGGGGGGTTGAATACGCAGTATTTT. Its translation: CASSPSQGGLNTQYF.

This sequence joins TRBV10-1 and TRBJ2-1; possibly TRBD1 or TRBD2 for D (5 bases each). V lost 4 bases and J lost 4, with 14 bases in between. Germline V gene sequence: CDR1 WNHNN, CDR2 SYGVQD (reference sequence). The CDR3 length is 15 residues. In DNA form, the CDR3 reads TGCGCCAGCAGTGCCGGGACGGCCGGATACAATGAGCAGTTCTTC. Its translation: CASSAGTAGYNEQFF.

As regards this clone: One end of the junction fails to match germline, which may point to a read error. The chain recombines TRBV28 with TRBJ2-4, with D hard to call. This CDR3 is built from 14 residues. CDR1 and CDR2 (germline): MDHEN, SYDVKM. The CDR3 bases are TGTGCCAGCAGTTTTCGAGGAGCCCAAAACATTCAGTACTTC. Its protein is CASSFRGAQNIQYF.

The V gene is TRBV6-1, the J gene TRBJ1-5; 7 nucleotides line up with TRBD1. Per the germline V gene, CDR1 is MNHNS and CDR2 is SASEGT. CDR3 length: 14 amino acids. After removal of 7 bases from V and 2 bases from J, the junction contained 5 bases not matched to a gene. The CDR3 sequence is CASIRQGGNQPQHF. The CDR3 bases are TGTGCCAGCATCCGACAGGGCGGCAATCAGCCCCAGCATTTT.

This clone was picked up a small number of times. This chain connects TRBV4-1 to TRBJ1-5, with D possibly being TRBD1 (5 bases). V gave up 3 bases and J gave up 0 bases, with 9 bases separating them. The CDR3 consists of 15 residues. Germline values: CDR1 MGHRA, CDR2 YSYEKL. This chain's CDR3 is CASSQGTGSNQPQHF. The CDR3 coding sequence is TGCGCCAGCAGCCAGGGGACGGGTAGCAATCAGCCCCAGCATTTT.

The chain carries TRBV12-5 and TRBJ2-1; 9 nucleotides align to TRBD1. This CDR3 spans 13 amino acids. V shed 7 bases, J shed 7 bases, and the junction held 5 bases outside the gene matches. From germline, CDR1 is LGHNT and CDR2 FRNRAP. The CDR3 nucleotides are TGTGCTAGTGCCGTGACAGGGGGGAATGAGCAGTTCTTC. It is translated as CASAVTGGNEQFF.

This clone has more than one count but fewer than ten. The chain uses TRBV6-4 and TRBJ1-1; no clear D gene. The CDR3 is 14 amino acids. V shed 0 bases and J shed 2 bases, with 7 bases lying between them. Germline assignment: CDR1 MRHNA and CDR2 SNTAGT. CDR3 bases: TGTGCCAGCAGTGACTCGAACAGAAACACTGAAGCTTTCTTT. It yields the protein CASSDSNRNTEAFF.

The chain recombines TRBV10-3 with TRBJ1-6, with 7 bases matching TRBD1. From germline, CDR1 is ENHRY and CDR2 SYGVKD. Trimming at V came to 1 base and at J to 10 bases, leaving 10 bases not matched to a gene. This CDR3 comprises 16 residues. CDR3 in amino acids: CAISEWATGAGSPLHF. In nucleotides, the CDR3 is TGTGCCATCAGTGAGTGGGCTACAGGGGCTGGGTCACCCCTCCACTTT.

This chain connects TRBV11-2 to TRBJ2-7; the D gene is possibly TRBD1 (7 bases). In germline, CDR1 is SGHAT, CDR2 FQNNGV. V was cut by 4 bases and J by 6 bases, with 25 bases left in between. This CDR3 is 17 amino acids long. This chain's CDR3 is CASSSAQSTGTFGEQYF. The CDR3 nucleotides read TGTGCCAGCAGCTCAGCCCAATCGACAGGGACTTTTGGCGAGCAGTACTTC.

CDR3 protein: CASSARQGSNYGYTF. CDR3 bases: TGTGCCAGCAGCGCAAGACAGGGTTCTAACTATGGCTACACCTTC. The chain uses TRBV9 and TRBJ1-2; 7 bases fit TRBD1. The germline CDR1 and CDR2 sequences are SGDLS and YYNGEE. The J segment lost 0 bases and the V segment lost 3 bases, leaving 5 bases of the junction unmatched. The CDR3 spans 15 residues.

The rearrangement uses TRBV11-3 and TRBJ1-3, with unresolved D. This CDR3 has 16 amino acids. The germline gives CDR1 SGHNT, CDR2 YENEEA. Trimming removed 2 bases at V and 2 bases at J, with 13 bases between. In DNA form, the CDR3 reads TGTGCCAGCAGCTTATCATCAGCGGGTGCTGGAAACACCATATATTTT. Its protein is CASSLSSAGAGNTIYF.

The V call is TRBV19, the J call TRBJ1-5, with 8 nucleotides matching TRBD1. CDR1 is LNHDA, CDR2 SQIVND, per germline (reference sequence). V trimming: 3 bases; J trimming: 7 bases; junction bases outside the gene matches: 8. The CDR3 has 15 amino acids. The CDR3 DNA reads TGTGCCAGTAGTATTACAGGGGGTAGTGTACAGCCCCAGCATTTT. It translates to CASSITGGSVQPQHF.

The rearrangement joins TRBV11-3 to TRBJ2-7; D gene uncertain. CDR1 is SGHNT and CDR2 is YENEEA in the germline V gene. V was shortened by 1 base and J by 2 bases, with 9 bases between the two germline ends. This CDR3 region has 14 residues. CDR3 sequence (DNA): TGTGCCAGCAGCTTAGGGTTGGGAACCTACGAGCAGTACTTC. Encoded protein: CASSLGLGTYEQYF.

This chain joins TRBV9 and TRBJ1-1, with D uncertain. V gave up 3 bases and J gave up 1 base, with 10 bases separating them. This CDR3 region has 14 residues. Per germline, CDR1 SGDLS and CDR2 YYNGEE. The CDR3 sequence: CASSASRGNTEAFF. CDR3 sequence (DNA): TGTGCCAGCAGCGCCAGCCGGGGGAACACTGAAGCTTTCTTT.

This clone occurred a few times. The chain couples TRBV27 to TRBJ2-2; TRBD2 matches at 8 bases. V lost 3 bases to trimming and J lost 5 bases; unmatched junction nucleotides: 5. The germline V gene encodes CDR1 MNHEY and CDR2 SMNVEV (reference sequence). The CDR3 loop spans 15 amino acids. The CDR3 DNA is TGTGCCAGCAGTTTTTCCGGGGGGGTAACCGGGGAGCTGTTTTTT. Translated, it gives CASSFSGGVTGELFF.

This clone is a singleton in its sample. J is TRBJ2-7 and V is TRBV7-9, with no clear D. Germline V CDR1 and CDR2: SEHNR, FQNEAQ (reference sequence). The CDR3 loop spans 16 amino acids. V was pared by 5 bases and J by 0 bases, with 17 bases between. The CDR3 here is CASSLFREPLSYEQYF. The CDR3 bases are TGTGCCAGCAGCCTATTCAGAGAACCCCTCTCCTACGAGCAGTACTTC.

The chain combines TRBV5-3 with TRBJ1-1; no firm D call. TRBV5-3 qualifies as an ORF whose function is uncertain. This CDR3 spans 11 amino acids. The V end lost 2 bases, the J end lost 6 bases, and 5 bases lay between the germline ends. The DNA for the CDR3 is TGTGCCAGAAGCTTTCCCGCTGAAGCTTTCTTT. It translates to CARSFPAEAFF.

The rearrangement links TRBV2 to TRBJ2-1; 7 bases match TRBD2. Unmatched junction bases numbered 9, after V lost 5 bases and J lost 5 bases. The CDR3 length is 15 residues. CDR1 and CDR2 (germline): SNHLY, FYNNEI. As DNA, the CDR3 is TGTGCCAGCAGTTACCCCTCCCTAGCGGACAATGAGCAGTTCTTC. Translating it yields CASSYPSLADNEQFF.